This T cell receptor (beta chain) comes out of a study of blood T cell repertoires in COVID-19. In the original workflow: Estimation of nucleated cell counts was performed using reference gene primer amplification. Produced via immunoSEQ multiplex PCR; TCRdb's table is partial and in-frame only. Clone size and the V and J calls come from that table; the DNA yielded D and trimming. The data show some 190,000 clones, with around 85% seen just once and about 6.9% held by the top ten. Sequencing was done on a sample of peripheral blood. The source is an elderly man with COVID-19, enrolled during active disease.

CDR3 residues: CASSLGAEIEAFF. The DNA of the CDR3 is TGCGCCAGCAGCTTGGGGGCAGAGATTGAAGCTTTCTTT. This chain uses TRBV5-1 with TRBJ1-1; D remains unclear. The length of the CDR3 is 13 residues. Germline V CDR1 and CDR2: SGHRS, YFSETQ. The ends were cut back, 0 bases at V and 7 bases at J, with 10 bases in the middle.